These 5 T cell receptor beta chains originate from one sample sequenced in a study of lymphopenia after photon versus proton radiotherapy. TCRdb's copy holds only in-frame clones and misses some; the assay was immunoSEQ multiplex PCR. The sample records about 12,000 clones, approximately 90% being singletons. Sequencing was performed on peripheral blood, taken from a patient treated with photon-based radiotherapy. The receptors originated from a man in his sixties with pancreatic cancer.

V usage is TRBV5-8 and J usage is TRBJ2-4; D might be TRBD1 (6 bases). Germline CDR1 SGHTS, CDR2 YDEGEE. CDR3 length: 16 amino acids. V lost 3 bases and J lost 0, with 13 bases in between. DNA for the CDR3: TGTGCCAGCAGCTCTGGACAGTTACTAGCCAAAAACATTCAGTACTTC. It translates to CASSSGQLLAKNIQYF. Supplemented by reference TRBV5-8 and TRBJ2-4, the full variable domain reads EAGVTQSPTHLIKTRGQQATLRCSPISGHTSVYWYQQALGLGLQFLLWYDEGEERNRGNFPPRFSGRQFPNYSSELNVNALELEDSALYLCASSSGQLLAKNIQYFGAGTRLSVL.

This clone has a single count. The chain uses TRBV4-1 and TRBJ1-5, with 10 bases aligning to TRBD1. CDR1 is MGHRA, CDR2 YSYEKL, per germline. The CDR3 contains 20 residues. J gave up 6 bases and V 4 bases, and 21 bases lay outside the gene matches. CDR3 sequence: CASSPSIFQATGGFTQPQHF. CDR3 nucleotides: TGCGCCAGCAGCCCCTCAATTTTCCAAGCGACAGGGGGCTTTACTCAGCCCCAGCATTTT.

The chain carries TRBV5-1 and TRBJ2-5, with D unclear. Per the germline V gene, CDR1 is SGHRS and CDR2 is YFSETQ. Trimming cost V 0 bases and J 2 bases, with 5 bases left between them. The CDR3 loop spans 13 amino acids. The CDR3, as DNA: TGCGCCAGCAGCTTGGAACTGCAAGAGACCCAGTACTTC. It codes for CASSLELQETQYF.

This clone has a single count. V and J are TRBV18 and TRBJ2-1; tentatively, D is TRBD2 (5 bases). The length of the CDR3 is 13 residues. V lost 6 bases to trimming and J lost 3 bases, with 9 bases between them. Per the germline V gene, CDR1 is KGHSH and CDR2 is LQKENI. The CDR3 sequence is CASSPAGYNEQFF. CDR3 coding DNA: TGTGCCAGCTCCCCGGCGGGCTACAATGAGCAGTTCTTC. The variable domain in full, with the rest retrieved from reference TRBV18 and TRBJ2-1, is NAGVMQNPRHLVRRRGQEARLRCSPMKGHSHVYWYRQLPEEGLKFMVYLQKENIIDESGMPKERFSAEFPKEGPSILRIQQVVRGDSAAYFCASSPAGYNEQFFGPGTRLTVL.

The gene calls are TRBV10-3 and TRBJ1-1, with TRBD1 identical over 9 bases. Per the germline V gene, CDR1 is ENHRY and CDR2 is SYGVKD. The ends lost 11 bases at V and 3 bases at J; junction bases unmatched: 19. The CDR3 is 17 amino acids. In nucleotides, the CDR3 is TGTGCCTGCAGTCGGTTGGGCACAGGGGGCAGGGACACTGAAGCTTTCTTT. Translated, it gives CACSRLGTGGRDTEAFF.